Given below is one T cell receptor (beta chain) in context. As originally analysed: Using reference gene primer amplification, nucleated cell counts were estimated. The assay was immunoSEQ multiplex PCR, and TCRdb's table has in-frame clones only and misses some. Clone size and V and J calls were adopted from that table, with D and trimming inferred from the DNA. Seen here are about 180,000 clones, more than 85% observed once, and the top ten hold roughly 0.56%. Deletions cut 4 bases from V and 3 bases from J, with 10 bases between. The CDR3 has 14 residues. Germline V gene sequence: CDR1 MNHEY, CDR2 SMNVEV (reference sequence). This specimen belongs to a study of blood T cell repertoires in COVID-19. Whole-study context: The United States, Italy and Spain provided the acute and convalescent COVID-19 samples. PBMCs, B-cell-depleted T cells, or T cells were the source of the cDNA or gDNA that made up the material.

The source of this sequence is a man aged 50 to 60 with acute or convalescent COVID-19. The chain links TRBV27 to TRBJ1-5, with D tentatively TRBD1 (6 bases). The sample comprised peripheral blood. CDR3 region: CASSSTGLNQPQHF. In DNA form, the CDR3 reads TGTGCCAGCAGTTCTACAGGGCTCAATCAGCCCCAGCATTTT.